This T cell receptor beta chain was documented in a study of shared clonotypes between healthy human individuals. Study as a whole: Every donor yielded three CD4 naive, three CD4 memory, two CD8 naive and one CD8 memory plate. Notes on the study in general: When naive CD4 clonotypes were compared across a handful of donors, around 4.6% were shared. What limited the represented genetic and exposure-history diversity was the small number of donors.

Notes on this clone: The target antigen is unknown.

The genomic DNA of each subset was split evenly across several immunoSEQ plates. Libraries were prepared by immunoSEQ multiplex PCR; TCRdb keeps only in-frame clonotypes and omits some of them. The sample includes just over 2,000,000 clones, around 95% of them seen just once. The source of this sequence is a man younger than 30 in good health. What was sequenced was naive CD4+ T cells sorted from blood. Subset denoted: CD45RA+ positively selected.

The CDR3 sequence is CASSLSGVVTYEQYF. CDR3 in DNA: TGTGCCAGCAGCTTAAGCGGGGTCGTAACCTACGAGCAGTACTTC. The chain combines TRBV7-2 with TRBJ2-7; 7 bases are a match to TRBD2. CDR1 and CDR2 (germline): SGHTA, FQGNSA. The CDR3 runs 15 residues. J lost 2 bases, V lost 2 bases, and 6 bases had no gene match.